This T cell receptor (beta chain) was documented in a study of blood T cell repertoires in COVID-19. Germline V gene data show CDR1 as SGHRS and CDR2 as YFSETQ. This CDR3 spans 15 amino acids. Trimming left V 3 bases short and J 7 bases short, with 19 bases between. The authors' processing: Amplification from reference gene primers served as the basis for estimated nucleated cell counts. Measured with immunoSEQ multiplex PCR; TCRdb has only the in-frame clones, and not every one. That table is the source of V, J and clone size, and D and trimming were worked out from the DNA. The sample contains about 280,000 clones, 87% of which appear only once.

Sequencing input: PBMCs or T cells enriched from blood (not recorded which). The chain joins TRBV5-1 to TRBJ1-2; a possible D gene is TRBD1 (6 bases). The clonotype comes from a woman between 40 and 55 years old who had recovered from COVID-19. The CDR3 DNA is TGCGCCAGCAGCTGGGACACGAATGCCCTCGGTGGCTACACCTTC. The encoded protein is CASSWDTNALGGYTF.